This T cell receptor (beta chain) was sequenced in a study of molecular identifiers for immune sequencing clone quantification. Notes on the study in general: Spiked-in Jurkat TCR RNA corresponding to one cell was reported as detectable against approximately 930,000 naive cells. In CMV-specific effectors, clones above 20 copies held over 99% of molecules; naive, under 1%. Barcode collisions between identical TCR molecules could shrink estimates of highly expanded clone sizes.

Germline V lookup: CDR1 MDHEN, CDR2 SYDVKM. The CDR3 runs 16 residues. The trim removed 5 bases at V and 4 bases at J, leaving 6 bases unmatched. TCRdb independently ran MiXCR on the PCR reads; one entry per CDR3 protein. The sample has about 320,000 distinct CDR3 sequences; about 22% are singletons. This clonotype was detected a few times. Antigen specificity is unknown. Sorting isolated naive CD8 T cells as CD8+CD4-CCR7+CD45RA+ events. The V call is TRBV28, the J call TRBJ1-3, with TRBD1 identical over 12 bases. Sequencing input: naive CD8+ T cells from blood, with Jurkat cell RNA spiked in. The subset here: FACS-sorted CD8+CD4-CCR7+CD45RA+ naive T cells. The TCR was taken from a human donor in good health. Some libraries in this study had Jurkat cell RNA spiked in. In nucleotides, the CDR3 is TGTGCCAGCAGTAGGGACAGGGGGCTTCTCGGAAACACCATATATTTT. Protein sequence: CASSRDRGLLGNTIYF.